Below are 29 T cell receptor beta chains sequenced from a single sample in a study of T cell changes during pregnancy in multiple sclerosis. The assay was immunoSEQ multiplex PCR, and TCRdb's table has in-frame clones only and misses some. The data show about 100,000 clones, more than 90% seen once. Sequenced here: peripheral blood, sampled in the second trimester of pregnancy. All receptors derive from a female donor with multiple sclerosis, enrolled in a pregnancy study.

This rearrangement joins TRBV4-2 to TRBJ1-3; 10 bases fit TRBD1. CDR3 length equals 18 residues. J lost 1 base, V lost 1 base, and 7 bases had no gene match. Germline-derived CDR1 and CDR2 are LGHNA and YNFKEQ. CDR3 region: CASSQGLGQGGSGNTIYF. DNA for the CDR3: TGTGCCAGCAGCCAAGGGTTAGGACAGGGGGGTTCTGGAAACACCATATATTTT.

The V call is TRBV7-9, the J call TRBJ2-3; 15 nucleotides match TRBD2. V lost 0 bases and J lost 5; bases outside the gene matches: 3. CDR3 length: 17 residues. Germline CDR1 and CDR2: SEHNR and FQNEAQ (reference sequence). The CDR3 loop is CASSLARTSGREDTQYF. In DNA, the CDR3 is TGTGCCAGCAGCTTAGCGCGGACTAGCGGGAGGGAAGATACGCAGTATTTT.

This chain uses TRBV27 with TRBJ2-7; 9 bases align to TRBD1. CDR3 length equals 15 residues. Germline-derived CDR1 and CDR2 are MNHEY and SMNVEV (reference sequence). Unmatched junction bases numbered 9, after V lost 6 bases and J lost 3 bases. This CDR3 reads CASSPMDRGLYEQYF. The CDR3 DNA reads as TGTGCCAGCAGCCCCATGGACAGGGGACTCTACGAGCAGTACTTC.

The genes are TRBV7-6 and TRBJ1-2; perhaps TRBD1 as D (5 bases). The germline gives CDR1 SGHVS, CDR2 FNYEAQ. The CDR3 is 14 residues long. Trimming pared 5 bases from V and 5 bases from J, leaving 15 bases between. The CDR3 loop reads CASSRRQGYYGYTF. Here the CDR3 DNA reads TGTGCCAGCAGCCGGCGGCAGGGCTATTATGGCTACACCTTC. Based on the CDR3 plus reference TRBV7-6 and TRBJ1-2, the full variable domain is GAGVSQSPRYKVTKRGQDVALRCDPISGHVSLYWYRQALGQGPEFLTYFNYEAQQDKSGLPNDRFSAERPEGSISTLTIQRTEQRDSAMYRCASSRRQGYYGYTFGSGTRLTVV.

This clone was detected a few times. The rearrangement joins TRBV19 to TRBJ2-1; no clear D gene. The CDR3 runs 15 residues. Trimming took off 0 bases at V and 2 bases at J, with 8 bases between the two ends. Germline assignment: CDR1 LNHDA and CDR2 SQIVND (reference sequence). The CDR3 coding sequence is TGTGCCAGTAGTATAGATCCAGCGCCCTACAATGAGCAGTTCTTC. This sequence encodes CASSIDPAPYNEQFF.

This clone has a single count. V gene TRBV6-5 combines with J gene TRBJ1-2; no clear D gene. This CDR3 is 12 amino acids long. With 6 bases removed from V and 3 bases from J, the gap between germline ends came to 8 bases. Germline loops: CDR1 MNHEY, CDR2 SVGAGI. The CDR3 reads CASSLGDYGYTF. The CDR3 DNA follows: TGTGCCAGCAGCCTCGGTGACTATGGCTACACCTTC.

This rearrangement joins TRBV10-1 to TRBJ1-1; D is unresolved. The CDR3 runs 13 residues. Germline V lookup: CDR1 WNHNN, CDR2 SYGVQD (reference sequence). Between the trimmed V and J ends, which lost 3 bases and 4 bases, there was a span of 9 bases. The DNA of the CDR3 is TGCGCCAGCAGTGAACACCCAAGCACTGAAGCTTTCTTT. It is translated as CASSEHPSTEAFF.

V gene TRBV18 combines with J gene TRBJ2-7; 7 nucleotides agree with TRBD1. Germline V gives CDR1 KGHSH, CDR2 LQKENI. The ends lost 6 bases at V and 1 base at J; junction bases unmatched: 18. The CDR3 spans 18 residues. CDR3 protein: CASSLKVPTGAFSYEQYF. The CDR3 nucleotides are TGTGCCAGCTCCCTAAAGGTCCCCACAGGGGCCTTTTCCTACGAGCAGTACTTC.

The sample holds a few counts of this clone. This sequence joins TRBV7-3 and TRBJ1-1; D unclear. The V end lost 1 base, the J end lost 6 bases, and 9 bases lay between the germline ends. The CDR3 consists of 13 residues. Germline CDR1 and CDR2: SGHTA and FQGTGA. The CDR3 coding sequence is TGTGCCAGCAGCTTAATACCAACAGCTGAAGCTTTCTTT. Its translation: CASSLIPTAEAFF.

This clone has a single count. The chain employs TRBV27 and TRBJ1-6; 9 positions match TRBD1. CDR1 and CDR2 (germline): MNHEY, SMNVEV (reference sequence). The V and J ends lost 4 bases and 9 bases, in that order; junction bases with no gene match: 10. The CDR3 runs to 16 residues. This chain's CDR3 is CASSSTTGGEGSPLHF. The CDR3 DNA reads TGTGCCAGCAGTTCAACCACAGGGGGCGAAGGTTCACCCCTCCACTTT.

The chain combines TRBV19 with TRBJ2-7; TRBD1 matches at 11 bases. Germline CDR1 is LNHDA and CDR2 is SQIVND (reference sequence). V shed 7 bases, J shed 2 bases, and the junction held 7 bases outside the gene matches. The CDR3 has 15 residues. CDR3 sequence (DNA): TGTGCCAGTAACTCAGAGGGACAGGGGGCCTACGAGCAGTACTTC. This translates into CASNSEGQGAYEQYF.

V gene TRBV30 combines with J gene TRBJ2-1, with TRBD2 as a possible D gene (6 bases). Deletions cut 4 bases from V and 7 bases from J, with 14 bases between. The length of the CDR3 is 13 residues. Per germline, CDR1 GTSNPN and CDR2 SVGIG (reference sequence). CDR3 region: CAWIREDRNEQFF. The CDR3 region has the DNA TGTGCCTGGATAAGGGAGGACCGGAATGAGCAGTTCTTC. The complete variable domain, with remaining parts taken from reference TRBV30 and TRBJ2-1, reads SQTIHQWPATLVQPVGSPLSLECTVEGTSNPNLYWYRQAAGRGLQLLFYSVGIGQISSEVPQNLSASRPQDRQFILSSKKLLLSDSGFYLCAWIREDRNEQFFGPGTRLTVL.

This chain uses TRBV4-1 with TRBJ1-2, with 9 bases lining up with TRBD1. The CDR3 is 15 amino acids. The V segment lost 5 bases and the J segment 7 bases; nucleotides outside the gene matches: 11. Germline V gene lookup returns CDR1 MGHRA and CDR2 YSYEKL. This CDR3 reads CASSKQDRGSFGYTF. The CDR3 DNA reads TGCGCCAGCAGCAAACAGGACAGGGGTTCTTTTGGCTACACCTTC.

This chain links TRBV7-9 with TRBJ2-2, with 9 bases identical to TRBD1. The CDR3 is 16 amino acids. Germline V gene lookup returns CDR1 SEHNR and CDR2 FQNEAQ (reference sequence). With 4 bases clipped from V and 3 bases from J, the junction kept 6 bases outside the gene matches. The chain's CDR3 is CASSSPGTGHTGELFF. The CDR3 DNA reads TGTGCCAGCAGCTCACCCGGGACAGGGCACACCGGGGAGCTGTTTTTT.

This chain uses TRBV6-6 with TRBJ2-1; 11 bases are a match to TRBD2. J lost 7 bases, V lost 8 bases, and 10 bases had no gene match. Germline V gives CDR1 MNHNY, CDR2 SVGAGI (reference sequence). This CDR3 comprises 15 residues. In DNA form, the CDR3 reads TGTGCCAGCCTCGACACTAGCGGGAGTATAAATGAGCAGTTCTTC. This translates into CASLDTSGSINEQFF.

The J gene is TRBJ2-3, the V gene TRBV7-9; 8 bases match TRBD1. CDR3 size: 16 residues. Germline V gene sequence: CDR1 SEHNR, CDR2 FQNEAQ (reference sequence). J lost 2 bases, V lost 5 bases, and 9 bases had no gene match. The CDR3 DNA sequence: TGTGCCAGCAGCCAAAGACAGGGGCGATCCACAGATACGCAGTATTTT. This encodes CASSQRQGRSTDTQYF.

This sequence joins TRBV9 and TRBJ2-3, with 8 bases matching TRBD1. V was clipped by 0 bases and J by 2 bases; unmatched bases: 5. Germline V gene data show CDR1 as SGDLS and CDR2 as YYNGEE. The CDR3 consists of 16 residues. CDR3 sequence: CASSVAGGHITDTQYF. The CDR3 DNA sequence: TGTGCCAGCAGCGTAGCAGGGGGCCACATCACAGATACGCAGTATTTT.

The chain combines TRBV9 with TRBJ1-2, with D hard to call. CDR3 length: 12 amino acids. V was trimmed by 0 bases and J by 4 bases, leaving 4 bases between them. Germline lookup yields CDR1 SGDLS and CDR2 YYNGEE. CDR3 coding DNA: TGTGCCAGCAGCGTAGCCGGCTATGGCTACACCTTC. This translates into CASSVAGYGYTF.

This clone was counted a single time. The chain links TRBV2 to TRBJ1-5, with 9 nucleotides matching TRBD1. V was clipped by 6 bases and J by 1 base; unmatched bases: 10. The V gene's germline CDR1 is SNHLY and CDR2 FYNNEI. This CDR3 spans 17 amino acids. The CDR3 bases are TGTGCCAGCAGGGGGTCCGGGACAGGGTTGAGCAATCAGCCCCAGCATTTT. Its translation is CASRGSGTGLSNQPQHF. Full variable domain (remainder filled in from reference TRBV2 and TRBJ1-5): EPEVTQTPSHQVTQMGQEVILRCVPISNHLYFYWYRQILGQKVEFLVSFYNNEISEKSEIFDDQFSVERPDGSNFTLKIRSTKLEDSAMYFCASRGSGTGLSNQPQHFGDGTRLSIL.

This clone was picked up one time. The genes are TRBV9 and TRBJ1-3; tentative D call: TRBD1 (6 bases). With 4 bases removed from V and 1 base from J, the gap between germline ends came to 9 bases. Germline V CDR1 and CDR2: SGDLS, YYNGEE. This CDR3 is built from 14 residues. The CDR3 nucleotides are TGTGCCAGCAGCCCACAGGGATCTGGAAACACCATATATTTT. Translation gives CASSPQGSGNTIYF.

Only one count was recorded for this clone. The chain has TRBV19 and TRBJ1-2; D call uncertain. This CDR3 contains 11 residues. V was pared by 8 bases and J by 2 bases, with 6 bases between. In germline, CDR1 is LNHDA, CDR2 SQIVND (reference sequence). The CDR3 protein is CASARNYGYTF. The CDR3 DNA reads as TGTGCCAGTGCGAGAAACTATGGCTACACCTTC.

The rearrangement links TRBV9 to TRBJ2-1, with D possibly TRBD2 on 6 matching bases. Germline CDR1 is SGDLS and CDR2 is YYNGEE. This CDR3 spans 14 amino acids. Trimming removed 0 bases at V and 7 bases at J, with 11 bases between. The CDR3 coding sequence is TGTGCCAGCAGCGTAGACGGGAGAGGTAATGAGCAGTTCTTC. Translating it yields CASSVDGRGNEQFF.

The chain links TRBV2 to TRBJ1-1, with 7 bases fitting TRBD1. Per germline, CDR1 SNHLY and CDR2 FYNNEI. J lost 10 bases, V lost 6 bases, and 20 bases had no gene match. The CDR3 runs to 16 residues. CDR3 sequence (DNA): TGTGCCAGCAGGGGGCCTTCCGGGACAGAGGGGATGGTAGCTTTCTTT. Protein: CASRGPSGTEGMVAFF.

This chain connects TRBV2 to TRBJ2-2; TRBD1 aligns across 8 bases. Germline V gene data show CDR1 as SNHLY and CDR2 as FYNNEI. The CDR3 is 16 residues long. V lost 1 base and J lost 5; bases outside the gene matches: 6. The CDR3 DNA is TGTGCCAGCAGTGAAGGGCAGGGGGCCCCGACCGGGGAGCTGTTTTTT. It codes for CASSEGQGAPTGELFF.

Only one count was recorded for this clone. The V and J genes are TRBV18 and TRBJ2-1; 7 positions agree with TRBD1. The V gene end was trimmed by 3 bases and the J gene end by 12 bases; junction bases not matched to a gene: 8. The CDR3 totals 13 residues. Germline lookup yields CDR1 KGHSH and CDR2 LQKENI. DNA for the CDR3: TGTGCCAGCTCACCTAGCGAGTACAGGGGGCAGTTCTTC. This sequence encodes CASSPSEYRGQFF.

CDR3 in amino acids: CAISETGEQYF. Here the CDR3 DNA reads TGTGCCATCAGTGAGACAGGTGAGCAGTACTTC. The V call is TRBV10-3, the J call TRBJ2-7; D is perhaps TRBD1 (5 bases). Germline loops: CDR1 ENHRY, CDR2 SYGVKD. Between the trimmed V and J ends, which lost 2 bases and 7 bases, there was a span of 6 bases. This CDR3 is 11 amino acids long.

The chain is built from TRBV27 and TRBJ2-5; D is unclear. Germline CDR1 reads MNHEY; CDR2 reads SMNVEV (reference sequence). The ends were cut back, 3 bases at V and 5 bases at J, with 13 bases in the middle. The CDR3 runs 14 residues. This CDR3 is CASSFSWARETQYF. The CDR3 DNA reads TGTGCCAGCAGTTTCTCCTGGGCCCGGGAGACCCAGTACTTC.

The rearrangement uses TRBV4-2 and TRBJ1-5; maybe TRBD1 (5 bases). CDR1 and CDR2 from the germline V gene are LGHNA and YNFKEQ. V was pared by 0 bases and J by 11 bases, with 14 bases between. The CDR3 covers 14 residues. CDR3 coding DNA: TGTGCCAGCAGCCAAGAGGCCGACTCGGGGGCCCAGCATTTT. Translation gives CASSQEADSGAQHF.

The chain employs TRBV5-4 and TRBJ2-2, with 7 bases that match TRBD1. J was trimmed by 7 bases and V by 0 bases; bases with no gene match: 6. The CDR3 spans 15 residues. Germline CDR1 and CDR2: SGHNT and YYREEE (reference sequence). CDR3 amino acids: CASSLGVQGNGELFF. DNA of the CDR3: TGTGCCAGCAGCTTGGGAGTACAGGGGAACGGGGAGCTGTTTTTT.